The subject of this entry is one T cell receptor (beta chain). V dropped 7 bases and J dropped 3; count of bases not matched to a gene: 5. Germline values: CDR1 KGHDR, CDR2 SFDVKD. The CDR3 runs to 14 residues. The protocol was immunoSEQ multiplex PCR, while the TCRdb copy is restricted to in-frame clones and leaves out a portion. The table shows 150,000 to 200,000 clones, with 65% to 90% occurring only once. This entry belongs to a study of blood T cell repertoires in COVID-19. The rearrangement uses TRBV24-1 and TRBJ2-7, with 10 bases fitting TRBD1. This TCR came from a man in his 60s with acute or convalescent COVID-19. The sequenced sample consisted of peripheral blood. The CDR3 bases are TGTGCCACCAGCGATAGGGACAGGGGCTACGAGCAGTACTTC. Its protein is CATSDRDRGYEQYF.